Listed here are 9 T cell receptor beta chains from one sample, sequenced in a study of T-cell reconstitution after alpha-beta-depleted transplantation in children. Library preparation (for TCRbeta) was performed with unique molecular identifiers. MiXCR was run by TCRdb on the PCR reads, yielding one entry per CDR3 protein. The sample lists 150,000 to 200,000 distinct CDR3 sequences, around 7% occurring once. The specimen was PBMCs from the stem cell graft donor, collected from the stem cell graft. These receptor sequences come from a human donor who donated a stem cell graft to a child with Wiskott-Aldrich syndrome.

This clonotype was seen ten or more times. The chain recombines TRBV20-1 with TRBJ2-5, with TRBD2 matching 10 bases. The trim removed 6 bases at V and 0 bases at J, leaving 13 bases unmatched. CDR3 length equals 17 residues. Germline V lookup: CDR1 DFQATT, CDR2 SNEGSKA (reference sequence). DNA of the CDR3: TGCAGTGCCTCCCGGGCTAGCGGGGGCTCGTACCAAGAGACCCAGTACTTC. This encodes CSASRASGGSYQETQYF.

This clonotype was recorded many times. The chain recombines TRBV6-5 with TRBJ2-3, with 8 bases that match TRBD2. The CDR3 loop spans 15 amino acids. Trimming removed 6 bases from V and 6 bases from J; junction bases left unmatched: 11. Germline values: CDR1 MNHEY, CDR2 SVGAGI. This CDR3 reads CASRYRGTSWDTQYF. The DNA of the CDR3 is TGTGCCAGCAGATACCGCGGGACTAGTTGGGATACGCAGTATTTT.

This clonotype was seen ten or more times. The CDR3 here is CASSQQVLNPQFF. The CDR3 DNA reads TGTGCCAGCAGCCAACAGGTTCTAAACCCGCAGTTCTTC. The rearrangement links TRBV14 to TRBJ2-1, with D uncertain. The V and J ends lost 2 bases and 12 bases respectively, with 14 bases between them. The CDR3 has 13 residues. CDR1 and CDR2 from the germline V gene are SGHDN and FVKESK.

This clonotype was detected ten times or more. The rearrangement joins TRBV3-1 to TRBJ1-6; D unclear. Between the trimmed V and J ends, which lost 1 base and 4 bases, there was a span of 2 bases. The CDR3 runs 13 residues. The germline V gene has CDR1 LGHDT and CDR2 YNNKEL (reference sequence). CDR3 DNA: TGTGCCAGCAGCCAAGCATATAATTCACCCCTCCACTTT. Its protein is CASSQAYNSPLHF.

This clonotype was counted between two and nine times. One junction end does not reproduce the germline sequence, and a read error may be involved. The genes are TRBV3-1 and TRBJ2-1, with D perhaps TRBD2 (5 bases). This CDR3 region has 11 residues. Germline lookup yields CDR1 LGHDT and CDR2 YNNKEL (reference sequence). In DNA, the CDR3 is TGTGCCAGCAGCCAAGGACTAAGGAATCTCTTC. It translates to CASSQGLRNLF.

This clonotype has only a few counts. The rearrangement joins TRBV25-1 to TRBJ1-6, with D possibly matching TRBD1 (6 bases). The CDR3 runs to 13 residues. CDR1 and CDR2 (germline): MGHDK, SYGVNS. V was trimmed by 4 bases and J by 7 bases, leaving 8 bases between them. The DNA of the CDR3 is TGTGCCAGCAGTGGGACAGCGAATTCACCCCTCCACTTT. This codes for CASSGTANSPLHF.

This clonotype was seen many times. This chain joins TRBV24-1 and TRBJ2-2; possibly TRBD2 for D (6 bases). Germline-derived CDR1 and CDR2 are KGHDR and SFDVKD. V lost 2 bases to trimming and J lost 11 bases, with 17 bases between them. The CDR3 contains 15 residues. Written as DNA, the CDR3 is TGTGCCACCAGTGATTCCCGGGGGTTAACCAGAGAGCTGTTTTTT. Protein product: CATSDSRGLTRELFF.

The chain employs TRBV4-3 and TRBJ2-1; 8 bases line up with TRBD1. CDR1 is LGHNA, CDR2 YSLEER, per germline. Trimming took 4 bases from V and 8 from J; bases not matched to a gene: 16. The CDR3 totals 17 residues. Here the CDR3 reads CASSPGVGTGLSYEQFF. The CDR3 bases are TGCGCCAGCAGCCCAGGTGTCGGGACAGGTTTGTCTTATGAGCAGTTCTTC.

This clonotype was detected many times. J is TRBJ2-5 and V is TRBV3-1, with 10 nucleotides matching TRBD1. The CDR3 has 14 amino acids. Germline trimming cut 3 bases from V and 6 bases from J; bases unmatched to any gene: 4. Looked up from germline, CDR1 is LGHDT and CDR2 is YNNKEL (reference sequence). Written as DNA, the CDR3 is TGTGCCAGCAGCCAGGGACAGGGGCGTCAGACCCAGTACTTC. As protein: CASSQGQGRQTQYF.